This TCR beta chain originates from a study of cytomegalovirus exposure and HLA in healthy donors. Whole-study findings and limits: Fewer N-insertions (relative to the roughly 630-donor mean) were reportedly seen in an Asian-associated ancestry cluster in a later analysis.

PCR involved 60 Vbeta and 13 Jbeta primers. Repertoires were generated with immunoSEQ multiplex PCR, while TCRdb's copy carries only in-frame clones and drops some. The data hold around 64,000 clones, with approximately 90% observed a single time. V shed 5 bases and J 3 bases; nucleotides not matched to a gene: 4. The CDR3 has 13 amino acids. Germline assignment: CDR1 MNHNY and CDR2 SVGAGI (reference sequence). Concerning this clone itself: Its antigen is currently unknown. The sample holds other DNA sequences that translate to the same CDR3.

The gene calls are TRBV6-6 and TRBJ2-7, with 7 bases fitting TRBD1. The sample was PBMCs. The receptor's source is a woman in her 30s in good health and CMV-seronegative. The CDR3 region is CASSQRQGYEQYF. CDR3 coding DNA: TGTGCCAGCAGTCAAAGACAGGGCTACGAGCAGTACTTC.